Listed here is a single T cell receptor beta chain. Antigen specificity is unknown. This CDR3 comprises 15 residues. In germline, CDR1 is SGHRS, CDR2 YFSETQ. V gave up 0 bases and J gave up 5 bases, with 11 bases separating them. 13 Jbeta primers and 60 Vbeta primers were used for the PCR. Assay used: immunoSEQ multiplex PCR; TCRdb lists only in-frame clones, some missing. Here the sample spans some 210,000 clones, roughly four fifths being singletons. The entry originates in a study of cytomegalovirus exposure and HLA in healthy donors. Study observations and caveats: Specificity for CMV antigens was confirmed in vitro for a few of the CMV-associated chains.

The sequencing sample was made of PBMCs. This receptor was obtained from a woman in her twenties or thirties in good health and CMV-seropositive. V and J are TRBV5-1 and TRBJ1-4; a possible D gene is TRBD1 (5 bases). Here the CDR3 reads CASSLGGAGNEKLFF. The CDR3 DNA reads TGCGCCAGCAGCTTGGGCGGGGCTGGGAATGAAAAACTGTTTTTT.